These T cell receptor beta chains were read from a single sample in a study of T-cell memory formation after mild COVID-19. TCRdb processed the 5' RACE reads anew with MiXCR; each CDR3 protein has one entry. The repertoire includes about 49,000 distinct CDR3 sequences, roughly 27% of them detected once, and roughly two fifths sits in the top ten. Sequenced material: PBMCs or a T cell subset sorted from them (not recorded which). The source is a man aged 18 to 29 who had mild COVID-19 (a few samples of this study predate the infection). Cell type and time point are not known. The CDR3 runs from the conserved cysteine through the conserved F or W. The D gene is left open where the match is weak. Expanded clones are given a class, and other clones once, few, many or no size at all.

TGTGCCAGCAGCCCCCGGGACAGCCAAGAGACCCAGTACTTC | CASSPRDSQETQYF | TRBJ2-5 | TRBV7-9 | - | 14 | TRBD1
TGTGCCAGCAGCCCCGGAACCGGGGAAGCTTTCTTT | CASSPGTGEAFF | TRBJ1-1 | TRBV7-9 | few | 12 | -
TGTGCCAGCAGTCCTGGGACAGTCCCCCCCTACGAGCAGTACTTC | CASSPGTVPPYEQYF | TRBJ2-7 | TRBV28 | few | 15 | TRBD1
TGTGCCAGCAGCCAAGTTCGTGGGGAACAGCCCCAGCATTTT | CASSQVRGEQPQHF | TRBJ1-5 | TRBV3-1 | few | 14 | -
TGTGCCAGCAGCCTGACTAGCCAGAACGAGCAGTACTTC | CASSLTSQNEQYF | TRBJ2-7 | TRBV6-5 | few | 13 | TRBD2
TGTGCCAGCAGCTCCTATAGAGGGGGATTATACAATGAGCAGTTCTTC | CASSSYRGGLYNEQFF | TRBJ2-1 | TRBV7-8 | - | 16 | -
TGTGCCAGCAGCTTAGCTCCGGCAGTTGGGGCTTTCTTT | CASSLAPAVGAFF | TRBJ1-1 | TRBV7-2 | few | 13 | -
TGTGCCACCAGCACAATGCCGGGACTAGCTTCCCCCCAGTACTTC | CATSTMPGLASPQYF | TRBJ2-5 | TRBV15 | - | 15 | TRBD2
TGTGCCAGCAGTCAGGGTTCGACAGATACGCAGTATTTT | CASSQGSTDTQYF | TRBJ2-3 | TRBV25-1 | few | 13 | -
TGTGCCAGCAGATTACGGGGGGAAGAGACCCAGTACTTC | CASRLRGEETQYF | TRBJ2-5 | TRBV6-5 | few | 13 | TRBD2
TGCAGTGCTAGTTCCGGGAGTAGCGGACACAATGAGCAGTTCTTC | CSASSGSSGHNEQFF | TRBJ2-1 | TRBV20-1 | - | 15 | -
TGTGCCAGCAGTGTTTCAGGGGGTTCCTACGAGCAGTACTTC | CASSVSGGSYEQYF | TRBJ2-7 | TRBV2 | - | 14 | TRBD1
TGCGCCAGCAGCCCGCAGGGGGATATCGACAATGAGCAGTTCTTC | CASSPQGDIDNEQFF | TRBJ2-1 | TRBV4-1 | - | 15 | TRBD1
TGCAGTGCTAGAACTGGGGGGTTTGAAGCTTTCTTT | CSARTGGFEAFF | TRBJ1-1 | TRBV20-1 | few | 12 | -
TGTGCCAGCAGCCCAATTGGCGGGGAAGAGACCCAGTACTTC | CASSPIGGEETQYF | TRBJ2-5 | TRBV7-6 | few | 14 | -